The rows below give T cell receptor beta chains drawn from one sample of a study of breast tumors, draining lymph nodes, adjacent tissues. Each CDR3 protein gets one entry after TCRdb re-called the multiplex PCR reads with MiXCR. The sample lists roughly 80,000 distinct CDR3 sequences; around 20% were seen once. Sequences were obtained from axillary lymph node tissue. These receptors were obtained from a female donor with breast cancer. Some clones in this sample may be carry-over from other donors' samples. The CDR3 runs from the conserved cysteine through the conserved F or W. The D gene is left open where the match is weak. Some rows have no size entry. The others give once, few or many, or a class for an expanded clone.

j_gene | abundance | d_gene | v_gene | len | CDR3nt | CDR3aa
TRBJ2-7 | many | . | TRBV2 | 14 | TGTGCCTCGATGGAGGCGACCTCCCTTTACGAGCAGTACTTC | CASMEATSLYEQYF
TRBJ2-3 | many | . | TRBV20-1 | 11 | TGCAGTGCTAGAAGGAGAGATACGCAGTATTTT | CSARRRDTQYF
TRBJ2-5 | few | TRBD2 | TRBV11-2 | 16 | TGTGCCAGCAGCCATAGACTAGCGGGAGAGGTAGAGACCCAGTACTTC | CASSHRLAGEVETQYF
TRBJ2-3 | . | . | TRBV28 | 13 | TGTGCCAGCAGTTGGGGTCAGAATCAGCCCCAGTATTTT | CASSWGQNQPQYF
TRBJ1-2 | many | TRBD1 | TRBV4-3 | 15 | TGCGCCAGCAGCCAAGGACAGGGGGCGAGCTATGGCTACACCTTC | CASSQGQGASYGYTF
TRBJ2-6 | many | . | TRBV2 | 16 | TGTGCCAGCAGTCTCGACAGGTTCTCTGGGGCCAACGTCCTGACTTTC | CASSLDRFSGANVLTF
TRBJ2-1 | many | TRBD2 | TRBV4-1 | 17 | TGCGCCAGCAGCTCCTATGGACTAGCGGGAGCCCACAATGAGCAGTTCTTC | CASSSYGLAGAHNEQFF
TRBJ2-1 | few | . | TRBV27 | 14 | TGTGCCAGCAGTTTAAAAGGCGAGGGCAATGAGCAGTTCTTC | CASSLKGEGNEQFF
TRBJ1-5 | . | TRBD1 | TRBV10-3 | 18 | TGTGCCATCATTTTTCGAAGGAGGGGGCTTAAGGACAATCAGCCCCAGCATTTT | CAIIFRRRGLKDNQPQHF
TRBJ2-3 | few | TRBD2 | TRBV6-6 | 20 | TGTGCCAGCAGTTACGGGCCCGGGACCCCCACTAGCGGGAGGGCAGATACGCAGTATTTT | CASSYGPGTPTSGRADTQYF
TRBJ2-3 | many | . | TRBV6-6 | 13 | TGTGCCAGCAGTTACTCAGGGGCAGATACGCAGTATTTT | CASSYSGADTQYF
TRBJ2-3 | many | TRBD2 | TRBV5-4 | 15 | TGTGCCAGCAGCTTGGAGCGGGAACAGGCGGATACGCAGTATTTT | CASSLEREQADTQYF
TRBJ1-1 | . | . | TRBV2 | 12 | TGTGCCAGCAGGGCACTCAAGGCGGAAGCTTTCTTT | CASRALKAEAFF
TRBJ2-3 | many | TRBD2 | TRBV7-9 | 19 | TGTGCCAGCAGCCAGACTCTTGGGAGGGTAGCGGGTACCACAGATACGCAGTATTTT | CASSQTLGRVAGTTDTQYF